One sample yielded the 32 T cell receptor beta chains listed below, sequenced in a study of T-cell reconstitution after alpha-beta-depleted transplantation in children. This sample's TCRbeta library carried unique molecular identifier barcodes. Each CDR3 protein gets one entry after TCRdb re-called the PCR reads with MiXCR. This table holds roughly 100,000 distinct CDR3 sequences, roughly 8.4% found once. The specimen was PBMCs from the stem cell graft donor, collected from the stem cell graft. Receptors were obtained from a human donor who donated a stem cell graft to a child with congenital amegakaryocytic thrombocytopenia.

Many counts were recorded for this clonotype. The J gene is TRBJ2-3, the V gene TRBV5-1, with D perhaps TRBD1 (6 bases). Per the germline V gene, CDR1 is SGHRS and CDR2 is YFSETQ. This CDR3 is 14 amino acids long. Trimming took off 5 bases at V and 6 bases at J, with 16 bases between the two ends. CDR3 sequence (DNA): TGCGCCAGCAGTTCTACAGGGTGGGTGGATACGCAGTATTTT. Protein: CASSSTGWVDTQYF.

This clonotype came up many times. The rearrangement uses TRBV7-7 and TRBJ2-2; TRBD2 agrees at 10 bases. This CDR3 contains 16 residues. Germline V lookup: CDR1 SSHAT, CDR2 FNYEAQ (reference sequence). V was pared by 8 bases and J by 2 bases, with 8 bases of the junction left unmatched. CDR3 residues: CASASGTSANTGELFF. The DNA for the CDR3 is TGTGCCAGCGCATCCGGGACTAGCGCCAACACCGGGGAGCTGTTTTTT.

This clonotype was detected many times. The V call is TRBV7-9, the J call TRBJ1-1; D unclear. Germline lookup yields CDR1 SEHNR and CDR2 FQNEAQ (reference sequence). The CDR3 spans 15 residues. V was cut by 0 bases and J by 1 base, with 9 bases left in between. CDR3: CASSLASRGNTEAFF. For the CDR3, the DNA is TGTGCCAGCAGCTTAGCGTCGCGAGGGAACACTGAAGCTTTCTTT.

There are a few counts of this clonotype. The V and J genes are TRBV5-1 and TRBJ1-1; D possibly corresponds to TRBD1 (5 bases). Germline V gene lookup returns CDR1 SGHRS and CDR2 YFSETQ. CDR3 length: 17 amino acids. The V and J ends lost 1 base and 1 base respectively, with 17 bases between them. The CDR3 loop reads CASSLLGVGGRNTEAFF. CDR3 sequence (DNA): TGCGCCAGCAGCTTGTTGGGGGTCGGCGGGCGGAACACTGAAGCTTTCTTT. Drawing the rest from reference TRBV5-1 and TRBJ1-1, the complete variable domain is KAGVTQTPRYLIKTRGQQVTLSCSPISGHRSVSWYQQTPGQGLQFLFEYFSETQRNKGNFPGRFSGRQFSNSRSEMNVSTLELGDSALYLCASSLLGVGGRNTEAFFGQGTRLTVV.

This clonotype was counted many times. CDR3 nucleotides: TGTGCCAGCAGCTCCGGGGGAGGCACCTACGAGCAGTACTTC. Translating gives CASSSGGGTYEQYF. The genes are TRBV7-6 and TRBJ2-7; TRBD2 is a possible D gene (6 bases). Germline V gives CDR1 SGHVS, CDR2 FNYEAQ. The CDR3 covers 14 residues. Trimming shortened V by 4 bases and J by 2 bases, and 12 bases separated the two germline ends.

This clonotype was picked up many times. This chain joins TRBV12-3 or TRBV12-4 and TRBJ1-3, with 8 bases fitting TRBD1. J gave up 4 bases and V 9 bases, and 8 bases lay outside the gene matches. This CDR3 contains 14 residues. The chain's CDR3 is CASQNRGTGNTIYF. The CDR3 DNA reads TGTGCCAGTCAGAACAGGGGGACAGGAAACACCATATATTTT.

This clonotype appeared many times. The chain carries TRBV20-1 and TRBJ2-1, with D uncertain. Germline CDR1 is DFQATT and CDR2 is SNEGSKA (reference sequence). The CDR3 loop spans 15 amino acids. V was cut by 4 bases and J by 2 bases, with 15 bases left in between. DNA of the CDR3: TGCAGTGCTATGGACGGTAAGGTGGCCTACAATGAGCAGTTCTTC. Its translation is CSAMDGKVAYNEQFF.

CDR3 loop: CATSDFLRDRVSNTGELFF. The CDR3 DNA sequence: TGTGCCACCAGTGATTTCCTCCGGGACAGGGTATCGAACACCGGGGAGCTGTTTTTT. The V and J genes are TRBV24-1 and TRBJ2-2, with TRBD1 identical over 9 bases. The CDR3 runs to 19 residues. V gave up 1 base and J gave up 0 bases; unmatched junction bases: 8. Per the germline V gene, CDR1 is KGHDR and CDR2 is SFDVKD.

This clonotype was detected ten times or more. The chain employs TRBV25-1 and TRBJ2-7; D tentatively fits TRBD1 or TRBD2 (5 bases each). Germline V gene sequence: CDR1 MGHDK, CDR2 SYGVNS. The V end lost 7 bases, the J end lost 0 bases, and 10 bases lay between the germline ends. The CDR3 sequence is 13 residues long. The CDR3 sequence: CASKAGSSYEQYF. The DNA of the CDR3 is TGTGCCAGCAAGGCAGGGAGCTCCTACGAGCAGTACTTC.

This clonotype was counted many times. The V gene is TRBV7-9, the J gene TRBJ1-2; D is undetermined. Germline V gives CDR1 SEHNR, CDR2 FQNEAQ (reference sequence). Trimming took off 5 bases at V and 12 bases at J, with 7 bases between the two ends. There are 9 residues in the CDR3. CDR3 nucleotides: TGTGCCAGCAGCCCCCCGGACACCTTC. Its translation: CASSPPDTF.

This clonotype was observed many times. The chain uses TRBV11-3 and TRBJ2-3; possible D gene TRBD2, 6 bases. Germline V gene data show CDR1 as SGHNT and CDR2 as YENEEA. With 5 bases removed from V and 1 base from J, the gap between germline ends came to 10 bases. The CDR3 is 14 amino acids. The chain's CDR3 is CASSPGGRTDTQYF. CDR3 coding DNA: TGTGCCAGCAGCCCCGGGGGTCGCACAGATACGCAGTATTTT.

This clonotype has a count of ten or more. The chain uses TRBV20-1 and TRBJ1-2; perhaps TRBD1 as D (6 bases). The germline V gene has CDR1 DFQATT and CDR2 SNEGSKA (reference sequence). This CDR3 spans 14 amino acids. The germline V and J ends were trimmed by 6 bases and 7 bases, with 21 bases remaining between them. The CDR3 bases are TGCAGTGCCTTTAACGTACAGGGTATCGGTGGCTACACCTTC. Translation gives CSAFNVQGIGGYTF.

The table lists this clonotype with many counts. V gene TRBV20-1 combines with J gene TRBJ2-3; TRBD2 aligns across 10 bases. This CDR3 contains 14 residues. The V and J ends lost 5 bases and 4 bases, in that order; junction bases with no gene match: 6. Germline loops: CDR1 DFQATT, CDR2 SNEGSKA (reference sequence). The CDR3 DNA is TGCAGTGCTGGAAGCGGGAGGGCCTCAGATACGCAGTATTTT. Protein: CSAGSGRASDTQYF.

This clonotype was picked up many times. The chain has TRBV5-4 and TRBJ2-2; 13 nucleotides line up with TRBD2. V lost 4 bases, J lost 4 bases, and 4 bases stayed unmatched. This CDR3 contains 16 residues. Germline V gene lookup returns CDR1 SGHNT and CDR2 YYREEE (reference sequence). Written as DNA, the CDR3 is TGTGCCAGCAGCGACCGGACTAGCGGGAGCACCGGGGAGCTGTTTTTT. Its protein product is CASSDRTSGSTGELFF.

This clonotype was observed at least ten times. The J gene is TRBJ2-7, the V gene TRBV5-6; 8 bases line up with TRBD1. CDR3 size: 16 residues. From germline, CDR1 is SGHDT and CDR2 YYEEEE. Trimming took 4 bases from V and 2 from J; bases not matched to a gene: 11. The CDR3 is CASSHYRTGIPYEQYF. The CDR3 nucleotides are TGTGCCAGCAGCCATTACCGGACAGGGATCCCCTACGAGCAGTACTTC.

This clonotype was seen ten or more times. V gene TRBV5-1 combines with J gene TRBJ2-3; D is undetermined. Trimming removed 0 bases at V and 6 bases at J, with 8 bases between. This CDR3 spans 13 amino acids. Germline V gene lookup returns CDR1 SGHRS and CDR2 YFSETQ. CDR3 protein: CASSLGERDTQYF. Here the CDR3 DNA reads TGCGCCAGCAGCTTGGGCGAGAGGGATACGCAGTATTTT. Full variable domain (remainder filled in from reference TRBV5-1 and TRBJ2-3): KAGVTQTPRYLIKTRGQQVTLSCSPISGHRSVSWYQQTPGQGLQFLFEYFSETQRNKGNFPGRFSGRQFSNSRSEMNVSTLELGDSALYLCASSLGERDTQYFGPGTRLTVL.

Many counts were recorded for this clonotype. The chain has TRBV12-3 or TRBV12-4 and TRBJ1-3, with D possibly being TRBD1 (6 bases). V was shortened by 6 bases and J by 5 bases, with 17 bases between the two germline ends. The CDR3 length is 15 residues. In nucleotides, the CDR3 is TGTGCCAGCAGGAAACAGGGCTTCGGGCGAAACACCATATATTTT. The encoded protein is CASRKQGFGRNTIYF.

Relative to its sample, this clonotype is medium-sized. The chain links TRBV12-3 or TRBV12-4 to TRBJ1-5; a possible D gene is TRBD1 (5 bases). This CDR3 contains 15 residues. The V and J ends lost 5 bases and 5 bases respectively, with 16 bases between them. The CDR3 is CASSREGIGYQPQHF. The DNA for the CDR3 is TGTGCCAGCAGTCGGGAGGGGATCGGCTATCAGCCCCAGCATTTT.

This clonotype was counted at least ten times. The rearrangement links TRBV3-1 to TRBJ1-2; a possible D gene is TRBD1 (6 bases). V lost 0 bases and J 8 bases, leaving 16 bases between the germline ends. Germline loops: CDR1 LGHDT, CDR2 YNNKEL (reference sequence). This CDR3 contains 15 residues. The CDR3 DNA sequence: TGTGCCAGCAGCCAAGAAGGGGGGATTGGGCCGGGCTACACCTTC. Its protein is CASSQEGGIGPGYTF. The full variable domain, with the rest looked up from reference TRBV3-1 and TRBJ1-2, is DTAVSQTPKYLVTQMGNDKSIKCEQNLGHDTMYWYKQDSKKFLKIMFSYNNKELIINETVPNRFSPKSPDKAHLNLHINSLELGDSAVYFCASSQEGGIGPGYTFGSGTRLTVV.

The V call is TRBV7-9, the J call TRBJ2-5; D is possibly TRBD2 (6 bases). This CDR3 is built from 16 residues. The V gene's germline CDR1 is SEHNR and CDR2 FQNEAQ (reference sequence). V dropped 3 bases and J dropped 1 base, with 15 bases sitting between them. CDR3 bases: TGTGCCAGCAGCTTGCTAGTAGGAGGGTCCCAAGAGACCCAGTACTTC. It yields the protein CASSLLVGGSQETQYF. Full variable domain (remainder filled in from reference TRBV7-9 and TRBJ2-5): DTGVSQNPRHKITKRGQNVTFRCDPISEHNRLYWYRQTLGQGPEFLTYFQNEAQLEKSRLLSDRFSAERPKGSFSTLEIQRTEQGDSAMYLCASSLLVGGSQETQYFGPGTRLLVL.

This clonotype was counted a few times. V is TRBV12-3 or TRBV12-4 and J is TRBJ2-2, with TRBD1 matching over 10 bases. J was trimmed by 6 bases and V by 5 bases; bases with no gene match: 6. The CDR3 loop spans 15 amino acids. In DNA form, the CDR3 reads TGTGCCAGCAGTCCCCGGACAGGGGGGGCCGGGGAGCTGTTTTTT. As protein: CASSPRTGGAGELFF.

This clonotype has ten or more counts. CDR3 bases: TGTGCCAGCAGCTTGACAGGGGGGGAAAATGAGCAGTTCTTC. This sequence encodes CASSLTGGENEQFF. The chain employs TRBV7-9 and TRBJ2-1, with 9 bases fitting TRBD1. Per the germline V gene, CDR1 is SEHNR and CDR2 is FQNEAQ (reference sequence). Trimming cost V 3 bases and J 7 bases; bases outside gene matches: 4. The CDR3 is 14 residues long.

The table lists this clonotype with many counts. The chain is built from TRBV10-2 and TRBJ2-3; perhaps D is TRBD1 or TRBD2 (6 bases each). Trimming removed 6 bases at V and 1 base at J, with 14 bases between. This CDR3 contains 15 residues. Germline CDR1 is WSHSY and CDR2 is SAAADI. CDR3 region: CASSEGGFGTDTQYF. In nucleotides, the CDR3 is TGCGCCAGCAGCGAGGGGGGATTCGGCACAGATACGCAGTATTTT.

There are many counts of this clonotype. V is TRBV12-3 or TRBV12-4 and J is TRBJ2-5; D unclear. The V gene lost 4 bases and the J gene lost 0 bases, with 18 bases spanning the gap. The CDR3 is made up of 17 amino acids. CDR3 sequence: CASSSVLDPQYQETQYF. The DNA of the CDR3 is TGTGCCAGCAGTTCTGTACTTGATCCTCAATACCAAGAGACCCAGTACTTC.

This clonotype was seen ten or more times. The V call is TRBV7-8, the J call TRBJ2-7, with D unclear. The germline V and J ends were trimmed by 5 bases and 3 bases, with 14 bases remaining between them. Germline V gives CDR1 SGHVS, CDR2 FQNEAQ. The CDR3 spans 14 residues. The CDR3 DNA sequence: TGTGCCAGCAGCATATTCGAGAGCCACTACGAGCAGTACTTC. Translated: CASSIFESHYEQYF.

This clonotype was seen ten or more times. V is TRBV20-1 and J is TRBJ1-6, with TRBD1 as a possible D gene (6 bases). The CDR3 is made up of 15 amino acids. Trimming removed 5 bases from V and 7 bases from J, with 18 bases in between. CDR1 and CDR2 (germline): DFQATT, SNEGSKA (reference sequence). The CDR3 reads CSAYLRDTINSPLHF. As DNA, the CDR3 is TGCAGTGCTTACCTAAGGGACACTATCAATTCACCCCTCCACTTT.

This clonotype came up many times. V gene TRBV5-1 combines with J gene TRBJ1-2; 8 positions agree with TRBD1. V gave up 3 bases and J gave up 6 bases; unmatched junction bases: 7. CDR3 length equals 14 residues. CDR1 is SGHRS, CDR2 YFSETQ, per germline. The CDR3 DNA reads TGCGCCAGCAGCTGGACAGGGAGTAGAGATGGCTACACCTTC. Its translation: CASSWTGSRDGYTF.

This clonotype was observed many times. The V gene is TRBV27, the J gene TRBJ2-4; D perhaps matches TRBD1 (6 bases). Germline V gene sequence: CDR1 MNHEY, CDR2 SMNVEV (reference sequence). Trimming cost V 5 bases and J 4 bases, with 21 bases left between them. The CDR3 covers 17 residues. CDR3 loop: CASSRLTQGVSKNIQYF. Here the CDR3 DNA reads TGTGCCAGCAGTCGATTGACACAGGGAGTATCGAAAAACATTCAGTACTTC.

This clonotype was recorded many times. CDR3 protein: CSARPIRENTGELFF. Here the CDR3 DNA reads TGCAGTGCTAGGCCCATCAGGGAAAACACCGGGGAGCTGTTTTTT. This sequence joins TRBV20-1 and TRBJ2-2; D is perhaps TRBD1 (5 bases). The CDR3 contains 15 residues. Germline V gene lookup returns CDR1 DFQATT and CDR2 SNEGSKA (reference sequence). Trimming cost V 3 bases and J 2 bases, with 13 bases left between them.

J is TRBJ1-5 and V is TRBV28; D is unclear. Germline CDR1 MDHEN, CDR2 SYDVKM. The CDR3 length is 12 residues. V was cut by 6 bases and J by 6 bases, with 9 bases left in between. The CDR3 nucleotides read TGTGCCAGCAGATTCGCGGGTCAGCCCCAGCATTTT. Translated, it gives CASRFAGQPQHF.

This clonotype was detected many times. The chain recombines TRBV27 with TRBJ2-4; possible D gene TRBD2, 6 bases. The CDR3 spans 14 residues. From germline, CDR1 is MNHEY and CDR2 SMNVEV (reference sequence). Trimming cost V 9 bases and J 0 bases, with 12 bases left between them. The CDR3 nucleotides read TGTGCCAGTGGAGGGAAACTAGCCAAAAACATTCAGTACTTC. Protein product: CASGGKLAKNIQYF.

This clonotype came up many times. V gene TRBV29-1 combines with J gene TRBJ2-3; no clear D gene. The ends were cut back, 4 bases at V and 5 bases at J, with 10 bases in the middle. The CDR3 runs to 12 residues. Germline lookup yields CDR1 SQVTM and CDR2 ANQGSEA. The CDR3 bases are TGCAGCGTTGTAACTGGGGTAGATACGCAGTATTTT. It codes for CSVVTGVDTQYF.